Below, one T cell receptor (beta chain) is given with its context. As handled by the study authors: Using reference gene primer amplification, nucleated cell counts were estimated. TCRdb's copy holds only in-frame clones and misses some; the assay was immunoSEQ multiplex PCR. V, J and clone size are taken as reported in that table, and D and trimming were inferred from the DNA itself. The sample includes about 180,000 clones, roughly 85% of them seen just once. Everyone who took part was roughly 18 to 89 years old, and they came from about two dozen US areas. This specimen belongs to a study of blood T cell repertoires in COVID-19. This CDR3 spans 17 amino acids. With V trimmed by 7 bases and J by 1 base, 12 bases remained unmatched. Germline CDR1 MDHEN, CDR2 SYDVKM.

The sample was PBMCs or T cells enriched from blood (not recorded which). This sequence joins TRBV28 and TRBJ1-3, with TRBD1 identical over 8 bases. The clonotype was recovered from a woman aged 18-29 years who had recovered from COVID-19. CDR3 DNA: TGTGCCAGCACTGGGACAGGCCTTTCTCATTCTGGAAACACCATATATTTT. This sequence encodes CASTGTGLSHSGNTIYF.